Presented here are 23 T cell receptor beta chains from one specimen sequenced in a study of T cell responses to AZD1222 COVID-19 vaccine. Libraries were prepared by immunoSEQ multiplex PCR; TCRdb keeps only in-frame clonotypes and omits some of them. Of around 140,000 clones listed, more than 85% are singletons. The input for sequencing was peripheral blood, taken after recovery from COVID-19. The receptor source for this set is an adult who had recovered from COVID-19.

The chain employs TRBV15 and TRBJ2-1; no clear D gene. From germline, CDR1 is LNHNV and CDR2 YYDKDF (reference sequence). This CDR3 spans 12 amino acids. V gave up 2 bases and J gave up 8 bases, with 7 bases separating them. CDR3 region: CATSRLGDEQFF. CDR3 in DNA: TGTGCCACCAGCAGATTAGGTGATGAGCAGTTCTTC. Combining the CDR3 with reference TRBV15 and TRBJ2-1 gives the whole variable domain DAMVIQNPRYQVTQFGKPVTLSCSQTLNHNVMYWYQQKSSQAPKLLFHYYDKDFNNEADTPDNFQSRRPNTSFCFLDIRSPGLGDTAMYLCATSRLGDEQFFGPGTRLTVL.

This sequence joins TRBV5-1 and TRBJ2-3; D possibly corresponds to TRBD2 (6 bases). V gave up 3 bases and J gave up 8 bases, with 16 bases separating them. The CDR3 is 14 residues long. Germline values: CDR1 SGHRS, CDR2 YFSETQ. CDR3 coding DNA: TGCGCCAGCAGCTCCAGTTCGACTAGTGGTACGCAGTATTTT. Translation gives CASSSSSTSGTQYF.

The chain uses TRBV6-6 and TRBJ2-1, with D tentatively TRBD1 (6 bases). There are 13 residues in the CDR3. V was cut by 5 bases and J by 6 bases, with 11 bases left in between. Germline V lookup: CDR1 MNHNY, CDR2 SVGAGI (reference sequence). Here the CDR3 DNA reads TGTGCCAGCAGTGGTGACAGGTTCAATGAGCAGTTCTTC. Translating it yields CASSGDRFNEQFF.

The V gene is TRBV5-5, the J gene TRBJ1-5; no firm D call. V lost 1 base to trimming and J lost 5 bases, with 13 bases between them. Per germline, CDR1 SGHKS and CDR2 YYEKEE (reference sequence). CDR3 length: 15 amino acids. DNA for the CDR3: TGTGCCAGCAGCTTGAACACGAGGGCCGATCAGCCCCAGCATTTT. Its translation: CASSLNTRADQPQHF.

V and J are TRBV20-1 and TRBJ2-5, with D hard to call. CDR1 and CDR2 from the germline V gene are DFQATT and SNEGSKA (reference sequence). V was shortened by 3 bases and J by 7 bases, with 15 bases between the two germline ends. CDR3 size: 13 residues. As DNA, the CDR3 is TGCAGTGCTAGTGAAGTTACCTCGGGGACCCAGTACTTC. This translates into CSASEVTSGTQYF.

The V gene is TRBV6-2 or TRBV6-3, the J gene TRBJ2-7, with D possibly matching TRBD2 (7 bases). This CDR3 is 16 amino acids long. V shed 5 bases and J shed 7 bases, with 24 bases lying between them. The germline V gene has CDR1 MNHEY and CDR2 SVGEGT. The CDR3 spells CASSATSRGVLWEQYF. The CDR3 DNA reads as TGTGCCAGCAGTGCGACTAGCAGGGGCGTCCTTTGGGAGCAGTACTTC.

The chain uses TRBV27 and TRBJ2-7, with D maybe TRBD2 (5 bases). V dropped 3 bases and J dropped 7 bases, with 13 bases sitting between them. Germline-derived CDR1 and CDR2 are MNHEY and SMNVEV (reference sequence). The CDR3 consists of 13 residues. This CDR3 reads CASSFPGRGEQYF. CDR3 DNA sequence: TGTGCCAGCAGTTTCCCAGGTCGGGGTGAGCAGTACTTC.

The rearrangement links TRBV7-9 to TRBJ2-1, with a possible D match to TRBD2 (6 bases). This CDR3 comprises 16 residues. Germline CDR1 reads SEHNR; CDR2 reads FQNEAQ (reference sequence). V gave up 4 bases and J gave up 5 bases, with 18 bases separating them. Here the CDR3 DNA reads TGTGCCAGCAGCTATGCCGGGCGGACTACCAACAATGAGCAGTTCTTC. Its translation is CASSYAGRTTNNEQFF.

The chain links TRBV7-3 to TRBJ1-1; D not resolved. CDR1 is SGHTA and CDR2 is FQGTGA in the germline V gene. The CDR3 totals 13 residues. V gave up 0 bases and J gave up 7 bases, with 9 bases separating them. CDR3 residues: CASSLTWKDEAFF. The DNA of the CDR3 is TGTGCCAGCAGCTTAACTTGGAAGGATGAAGCTTTCTTT.

The J gene is TRBJ1-1, the V gene TRBV28; maybe TRBD1 (5 bases). With 4 bases removed from V and 7 bases from J, the gap between germline ends came to 16 bases. The CDR3 runs 14 residues. CDR1 is MDHEN and CDR2 is SYDVKM in the germline V gene. CDR3 in DNA: TGTGCCAGCAGTTCTCCGTGGGGACGGATTGAAGCTTTCTTT. Its translation is CASSSPWGRIEAFF. The whole variable domain, filled in from reference TRBV28 and TRBJ1-1, reads DVKVTQSSRYLVKRTGEKVFLECVQDMDHENMFWYRQDPGLGLRLIYFSYDVKMKEKGDIPEGYSVSREKKERFSLILESASTNQTSMYLCASSSPWGRIEAFFGQGTRLTVV.

The chain has TRBV30 and TRBJ2-7; D uncertain. The CDR3 consists of 12 residues. Trimming cost V 0 bases and J 9 bases, with 12 bases left between them. Germline V CDR1 and CDR2: GTSNPN, SVGIG (reference sequence). CDR3 loop: CAWSVKSLVQYF. As DNA, the CDR3 is TGTGCCTGGAGTGTAAAGAGTCTGGTGCAGTACTTC.

V usage is TRBV6-5 and J usage is TRBJ2-3; D is unresolved. CDR3 length equals 12 residues. The V and J ends lost 7 bases and 3 bases respectively, with 8 bases between them. Germline V gives CDR1 MNHEY, CDR2 SVGAGI. The CDR3 sequence: CASTDVTDTQYF. CDR3 DNA: TGTGCCAGCACCGACGTAACAGATACGCAGTATTTT.

In the case of this clone: Relative to the germline gene, one junction end is altered; a read error may explain this. The chain is built from TRBV7-7 and TRBJ2-7; 7 bases match TRBD1. The CDR3 covers 13 residues. The germline CDR1 and CDR2 sequences are SSHAT and FNYEAQ (reference sequence). CDR3 region: CASSLGQDYEQYF. The CDR3 nucleotides are TGTGCTAGCAGCTTAGGACAGGATTACGAGCAGTACTTC.

The genes are TRBV6-6 and TRBJ2-6; possibly TRBD2 for D (5 bases). The CDR3 spans 16 residues. V shed 1 base and J shed 2 bases, with 9 bases lying between them. Looked up from germline, CDR1 is MNHNY and CDR2 is SVGAGI (reference sequence). The CDR3 bases are TGTGCCAGCAGTTACTTTCGGGGAGCTGGGGCCAACGTCCTGACTTTC. It codes for CASSYFRGAGANVLTF.

The V gene is TRBV6-4, the J gene TRBJ2-1; TRBD2 aligns across 13 bases. Germline trimming cut 3 bases from V and 7 bases from J; bases unmatched to any gene: 3. CDR1 and CDR2 from the germline V gene are MRHNA and SNTAGT. This CDR3 spans 15 amino acids. Here the CDR3 reads CASSDRTSGSNEQFF. CDR3 sequence (DNA): TGTGCCAGCAGTGATCGGACTAGCGGGAGTAATGAGCAGTTCTTC.

This clone was counted a few times. The CDR3 region is CASSPTRSQNSPLHF. The CDR3 DNA sequence: TGTGCCAGCTCACCAACACGGAGTCAGAATTCACCCCTCCACTTT. The rearrangement links TRBV18 to TRBJ1-6; D uncertain. The CDR3 covers 15 residues. CDR1 KGHSH and CDR2 LQKENI come from the germline V gene. V lost 2 bases and J 7 bases, leaving 12 bases between the germline ends. Full variable domain (outside the CDR3, taken from reference TRBV18 and TRBJ1-6): NAGVMQNPRHLVRRRGQEARLRCSPMKGHSHVYWYRQLPEEGLKFMVYLQKENIIDESGMPKERFSAEFPKEGPSILRIQQVVRGDSAAYFCASSPTRSQNSPLHFGNGTRLTVT.

This chain links TRBV19 with TRBJ1-1; D gene uncertain. Trimming pared 3 bases from V and 5 bases from J, leaving 10 bases between. Germline V gene data show CDR1 as LNHDA and CDR2 as SQIVND (reference sequence). CDR3 length: 13 amino acids. The DNA for the CDR3 is TGTGCCAGTAGTATCCACCGGGAGACTGAAGCTTTCTTT. Translation gives CASSIHRETEAFF.

The chain uses TRBV6-2 or TRBV6-3 and TRBJ2-1; 8 bases align to TRBD2. Germline assignment: CDR1 MNHEY and CDR2 SVGEGT. CDR3 length: 15 amino acids. Unmatched junction bases numbered 10, after V lost 5 bases and J lost 7 bases. In nucleotides, the CDR3 is TGTGCCAGCAGTCCACGAATGAGACTAGCGAATGAGCAGTTCTTC. Translated: CASSPRMRLANEQFF.

The chain carries TRBV3-1 (or the pseudogene TRBV3-2) and TRBJ1-6; possibly TRBD1 for D (5 bases). Germline V gene lookup returns CDR1 LGHDT and CDR2 YNNKEL (reference sequence). The CDR3 consists of 14 residues. Deletions cut 7 bases from V and 8 bases from J, with 15 bases between. In DNA, the CDR3 is TGTGCCAGCACCAGCCGACAGTTTCATTCACCCCTCCACTTT. Protein: CASTSRQFHSPLHF.

The J gene is TRBJ2-5, the V gene TRBV20-1; D uncertain. V was clipped by 3 bases and J by 4 bases, with 6 bases between them. Germline values: CDR1 DFQATT, CDR2 SNEGSKA (reference sequence). The CDR3 spans 11 residues. CDR3 bases: TGCAGTGCTAGGAAAGGAGAGACCCAGTACTTC. Translated: CSARKGETQYF.

The rearrangement uses TRBV6-5 and TRBJ1-4; the D is unclear. Germline lookup yields CDR1 MNHEY and CDR2 SVGAGI. The germline V and J ends were trimmed by 5 bases and 10 bases, with 11 bases remaining between them. The CDR3 runs to 12 residues. For the CDR3, the DNA is TGTGCCAGCAGTCTAGATATTGGAAAACTGTTTTTT. This codes for CASSLDIGKLFF.

This sequence joins TRBV19 and TRBJ1-5; D gene uncertain. Germline V gene data show CDR1 as LNHDA and CDR2 as SQIVND (reference sequence). The CDR3 is 14 amino acids. V lost 11 bases and J 1 base, leaving 15 bases between the germline ends. The CDR3 DNA sequence: TGTGCCCGAACGGACGGGGAAAGCAATCAGCCCCAGCATTTT. Protein: CARTDGESNQPQHF.

V and J are TRBV11-2 and TRBJ1-3; D unresolved. Trimming removed 3 bases from V and 2 bases from J, with 5 bases in between. The V gene's germline CDR1 is SGHAT and CDR2 FQNNGV. This CDR3 comprises 13 residues. For the CDR3, the DNA is TGTGCCAGCAGCTTCCAACCTGGAAACACCATATATTTT. As protein: CASSFQPGNTIYF. Variable domain in full (rest from reference TRBV11-2 and TRBJ1-3): EAGVAQSPRYKIIEKRQSVAFWCNPISGHATLYWYQQILGQGPKLLIQFQNNGVVDDSQLPKDRFSAERLKGVDSTLKIQPAKLEDSAVYLCASSFQPGNTIYFGEGSWLTVV.